Listed here is a single TCR beta chain. Its matching antigen is unknown. These data come from a study of T cell responses to AZD1222 COVID-19 vaccine. Study-wide results and limits: The donors showed a predominance of white British ancestry and of females, with possible underestimation of clonal diversity. Close to half of all spike-specific TCRs reportedly target regions of the variants that are unmutated. Researchers took repertoire samples only after the peak T cell response had come.

The CDR3 extends over 16 amino acids. From germline, CDR1 is ENHRY and CDR2 SYGVKD. Trimming took off 6 bases at V and 6 bases at J, with 21 bases between the two ends. Method: immunoSEQ multiplex PCR; TCRdb's copy keeps in-frame clones and lacks some. The sample has fewer than 200,000 clones, around 89% seen once; the top ten hold 5% to 7.5%. This specimen was peripheral blood, taken on day 0 of AZD1222 vaccination. The TCR sequence derives from an adult in good health. V and J are TRBV10-3 and TRBJ1-5; D perhaps matches TRBD1 (5 bases). Here the CDR3 DNA reads TGTGCCATCAGCAACAGAGGAGAGGGGTTTATTCAGCCCCAGCATTTT. Its translation: CAISNRGEGFIQPQHF.